The T cell receptor beta chain described here comes from a study of CD8 T cells in ankylosing spondylitis. As to this clonotype: Antigen: not known.

Study-wide points: Matched ankylosing spondylitis synovial fluid reportedly showed significant enrichment of disease-linked clones. Blood of patients with ankylosing spondylitis appeared to be characterized by a TCR beta motif of 8 or 9 highly homologous variants.

5'-RACE, quantitative and with molecular barcodes, yielded the TCR beta libraries. Via MiXCR, TCRdb re-called the 5' RACE reads, giving one row per CDR3 protein. The profile shows about 240,000 distinct CDR3 sequences, about 10% of them singletons. The germline V gene encodes CDR1 SGHTA and CDR2 FQGTGA. The V gene lost 4 bases and the J gene lost 6 bases, with 14 bases spanning the gap. This CDR3 spans 14 amino acids. The genes are TRBV7-3 and TRBJ2-3; the D gene is possibly TRBD2 (6 bases). The sequenced sample consisted of blood, either unsorted or a sorted T cell fraction (not recorded which). The origin of this receptor is a male donor with ankylosing spondylitis or in good health (not recorded which). In DNA, the CDR3 is TGTGCCAGCAGCTCTGAAGCGGGTTTTGATACGCAGTATTTT. This gives the protein CASSSEAGFDTQYF.